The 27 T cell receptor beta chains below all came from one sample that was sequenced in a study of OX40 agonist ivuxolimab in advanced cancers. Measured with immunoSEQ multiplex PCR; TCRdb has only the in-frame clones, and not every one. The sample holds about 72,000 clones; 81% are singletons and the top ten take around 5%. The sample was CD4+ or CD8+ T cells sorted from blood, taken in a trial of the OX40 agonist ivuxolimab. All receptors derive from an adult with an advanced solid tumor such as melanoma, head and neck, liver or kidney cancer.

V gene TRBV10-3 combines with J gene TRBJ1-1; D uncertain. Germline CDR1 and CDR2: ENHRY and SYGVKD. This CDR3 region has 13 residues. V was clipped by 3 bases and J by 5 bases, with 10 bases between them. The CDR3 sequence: CAISEYKETEAFF. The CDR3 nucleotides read TGTGCCATCAGTGAATATAAGGAGACTGAAGCTTTCTTT.

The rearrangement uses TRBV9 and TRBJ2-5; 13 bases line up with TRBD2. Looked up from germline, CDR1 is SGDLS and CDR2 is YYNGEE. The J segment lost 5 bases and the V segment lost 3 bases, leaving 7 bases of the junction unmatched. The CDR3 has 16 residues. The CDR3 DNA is TGTGCCAGCAGCGCCCGGACTAGCGGGGGTGGGGAGACCCAGTACTTC. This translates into CASSARTSGGGETQYF.

The CDR3 protein is CASSKRDWSNYGYTF. CDR3 sequence (DNA): TGTGCCAGCAGCAAAAGGGACTGGTCGAACTATGGCTACACCTTC. The chain links TRBV11-2 to TRBJ1-2, with D perhaps matching TRBD1 (5 bases). CDR1 and CDR2 from the germline V gene are SGHAT and FQNNGV. Trimming stripped 5 bases from V and 2 bases from J, with 15 bases between. CDR3 length: 15 amino acids.

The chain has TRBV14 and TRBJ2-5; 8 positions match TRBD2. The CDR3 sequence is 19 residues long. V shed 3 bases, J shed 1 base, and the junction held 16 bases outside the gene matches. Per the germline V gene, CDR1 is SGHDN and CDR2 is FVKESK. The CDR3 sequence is CASSQFASSGGRFQETQYF. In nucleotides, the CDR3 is TGTGCCAGCAGCCAGTTCGCCTCAAGCGGGGGCCGATTCCAAGAGACCCAGTACTTC.

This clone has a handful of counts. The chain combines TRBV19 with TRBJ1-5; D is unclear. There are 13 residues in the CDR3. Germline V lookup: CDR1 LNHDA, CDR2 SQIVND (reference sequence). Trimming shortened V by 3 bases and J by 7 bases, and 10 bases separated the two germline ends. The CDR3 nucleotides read TGTGCCAGTAGTATGACCCTGAACCAGCCCCAGCATTTT. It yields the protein CASSMTLNQPQHF.

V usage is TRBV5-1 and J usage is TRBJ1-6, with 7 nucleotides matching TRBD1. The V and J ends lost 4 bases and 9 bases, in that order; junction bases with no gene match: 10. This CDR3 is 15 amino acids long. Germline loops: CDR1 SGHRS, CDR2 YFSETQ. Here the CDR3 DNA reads TGCGCCAGCAGCCCGATCGGACAGGTGGGTTCACCCCTCCACTTT. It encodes CASSPIGQVGSPLHF.

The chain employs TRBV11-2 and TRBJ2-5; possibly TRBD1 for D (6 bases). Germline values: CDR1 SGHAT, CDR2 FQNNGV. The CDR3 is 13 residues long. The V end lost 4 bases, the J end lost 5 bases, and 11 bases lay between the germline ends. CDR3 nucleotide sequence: TGTGCCAGCAGCTCGGGACACGGGGAGACCCAGTACTTC. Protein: CASSSGHGETQYF.

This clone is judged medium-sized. The CDR3 DNA follows: TGTGCCAGCAGTGATGAGTACTCTGGAAACACCATATATTTT. Its translation is CASSDEYSGNTIYF. The rearrangement uses TRBV2 and TRBJ1-3; no clear D gene. Looked up from germline, CDR1 is SNHLY and CDR2 is FYNNEI. This CDR3 spans 14 amino acids. V dropped 3 bases and J dropped 0 bases, with 6 bases sitting between them.

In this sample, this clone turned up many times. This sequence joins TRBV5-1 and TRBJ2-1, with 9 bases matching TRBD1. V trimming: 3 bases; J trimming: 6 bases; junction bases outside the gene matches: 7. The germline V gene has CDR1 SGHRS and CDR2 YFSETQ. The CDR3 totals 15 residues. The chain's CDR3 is CASSSPGQGGNEQFF. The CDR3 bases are TGCGCCAGCAGCTCACCGGGACAGGGTGGCAATGAGCAGTTCTTC.

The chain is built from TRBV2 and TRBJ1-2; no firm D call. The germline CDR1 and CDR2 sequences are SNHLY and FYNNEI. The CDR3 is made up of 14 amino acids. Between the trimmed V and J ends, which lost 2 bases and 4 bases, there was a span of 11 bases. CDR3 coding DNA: TGTGCCAGCAGTGAACGGCAGATTGGCTATGGCTACACCTTC. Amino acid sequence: CASSERQIGYGYTF.

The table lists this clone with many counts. CDR3 loop: CASSDSGTGNRNEQFF. In nucleotides, the CDR3 is TGTGCCAGCTCAGACTCCGGGACAGGTAATAGAAATGAGCAGTTCTTC. The chain couples TRBV18 to TRBJ2-1; 8 nucleotides align to TRBD1. The J segment lost 7 bases and the V segment lost 5 bases, leaving 13 bases of the junction unmatched. There are 16 residues in the CDR3. Germline V gene sequence: CDR1 KGHSH, CDR2 LQKENI. Full variable domain (remainder filled in from reference TRBV18 and TRBJ2-1): NAGVMQNPRHLVRRRGQEARLRCSPMKGHSHVYWYRQLPEEGLKFMVYLQKENIIDESGMPKERFSAEFPKEGPSILRIQQVVRGDSAAYFCASSDSGTGNRNEQFFGPGTRLTVL.

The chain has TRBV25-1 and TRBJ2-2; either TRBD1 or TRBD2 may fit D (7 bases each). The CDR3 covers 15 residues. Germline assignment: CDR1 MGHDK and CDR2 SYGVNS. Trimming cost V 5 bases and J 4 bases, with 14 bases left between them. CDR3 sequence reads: CASSPQGGGTGELFF. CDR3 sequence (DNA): TGTGCCAGCAGTCCCCAGGGGGGGGGCACCGGGGAGCTGTTTTTT.

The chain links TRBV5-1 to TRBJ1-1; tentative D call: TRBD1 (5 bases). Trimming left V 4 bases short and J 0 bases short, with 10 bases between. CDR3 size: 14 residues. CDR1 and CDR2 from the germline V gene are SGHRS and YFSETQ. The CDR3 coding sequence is TGCGCCAGCAGCCCCCAGGACATGAACACTGAAGCTTTCTTT. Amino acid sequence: CASSPQDMNTEAFF. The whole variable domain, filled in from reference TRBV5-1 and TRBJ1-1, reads KAGVTQTPRYLIKTRGQQVTLSCSPISGHRSVSWYQQTPGQGLQFLFEYFSETQRNKGNFPGRFSGRQFSNSRSEMNVSTLELGDSALYLCASSPQDMNTEAFFGQGTRLTVV.

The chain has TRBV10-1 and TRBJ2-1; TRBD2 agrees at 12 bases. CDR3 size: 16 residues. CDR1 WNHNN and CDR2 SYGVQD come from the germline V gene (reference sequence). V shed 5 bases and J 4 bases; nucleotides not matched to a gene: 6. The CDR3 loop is CASSKLAGGPYNEQFF. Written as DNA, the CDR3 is TGCGCCAGCAGTAAACTAGCGGGGGGCCCGTACAATGAGCAGTTCTTC.

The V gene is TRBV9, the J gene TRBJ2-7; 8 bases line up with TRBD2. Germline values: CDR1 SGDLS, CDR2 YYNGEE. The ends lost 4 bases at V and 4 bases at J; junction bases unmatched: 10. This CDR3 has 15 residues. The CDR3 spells CASSRREDPTYEQYF. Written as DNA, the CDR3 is TGTGCCAGCAGCCGGCGGGAGGACCCTACTTACGAGCAGTACTTC.

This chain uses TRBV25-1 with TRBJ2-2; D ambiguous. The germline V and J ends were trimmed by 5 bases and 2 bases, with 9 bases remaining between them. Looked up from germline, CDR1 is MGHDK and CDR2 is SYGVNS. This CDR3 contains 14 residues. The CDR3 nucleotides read TGTGCCAGCAGTCTTACAGCAAACACCGGGGAGCTGTTTTTT. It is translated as CASSLTANTGELFF.

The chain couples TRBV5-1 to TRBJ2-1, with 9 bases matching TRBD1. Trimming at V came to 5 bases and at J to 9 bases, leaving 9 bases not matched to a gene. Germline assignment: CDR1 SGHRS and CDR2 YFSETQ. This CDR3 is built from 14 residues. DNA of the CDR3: TGCGCCAGCAGGGAAAGGACAGGGGAGGGTGAGCAGTTCTTC. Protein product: CASRERTGEGEQFF.

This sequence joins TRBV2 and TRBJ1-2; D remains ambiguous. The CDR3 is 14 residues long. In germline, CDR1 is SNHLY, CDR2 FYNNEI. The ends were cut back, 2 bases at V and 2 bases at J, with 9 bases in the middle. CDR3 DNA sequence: TGTGCCAGCAGTGAATACGTGGGGAACTATGGCTACACCTTC. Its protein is CASSEYVGNYGYTF.

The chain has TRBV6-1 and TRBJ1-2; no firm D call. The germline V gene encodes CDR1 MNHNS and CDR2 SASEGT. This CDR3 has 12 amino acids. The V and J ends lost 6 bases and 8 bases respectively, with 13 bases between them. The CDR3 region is CASRTHSEGYTF. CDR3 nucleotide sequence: TGTGCCAGCAGGACCCATTCCGAAGGCTACACCTTC.

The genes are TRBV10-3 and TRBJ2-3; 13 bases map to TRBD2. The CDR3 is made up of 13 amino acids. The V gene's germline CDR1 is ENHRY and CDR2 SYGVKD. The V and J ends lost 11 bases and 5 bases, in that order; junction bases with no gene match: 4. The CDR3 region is CASGLAGQDTQYF. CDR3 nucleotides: TGTGCCTCGGGACTAGCGGGACAAGATACGCAGTATTTT.

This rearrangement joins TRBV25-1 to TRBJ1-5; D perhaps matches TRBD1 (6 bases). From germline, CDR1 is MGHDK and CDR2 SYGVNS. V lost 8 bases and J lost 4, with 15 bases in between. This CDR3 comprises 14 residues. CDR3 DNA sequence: TGTGCCAGCTTATTTTTAGGGGGAAATCAGCCCCAGCATTTT. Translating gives CASLFLGGNQPQHF.

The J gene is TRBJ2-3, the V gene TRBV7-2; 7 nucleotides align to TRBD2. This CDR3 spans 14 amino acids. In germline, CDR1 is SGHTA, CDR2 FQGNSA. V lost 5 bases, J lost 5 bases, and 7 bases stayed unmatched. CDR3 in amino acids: CASSLRLAGDTQYF. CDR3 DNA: TGTGCCAGCAGCCTTCGACTAGCAGGAGATACGCAGTATTTT.

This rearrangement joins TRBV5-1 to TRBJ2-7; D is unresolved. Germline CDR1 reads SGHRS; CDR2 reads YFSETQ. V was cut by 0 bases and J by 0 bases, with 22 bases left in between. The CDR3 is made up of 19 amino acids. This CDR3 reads CASSLGWASVGYSSYEQYF. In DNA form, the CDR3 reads TGCGCCAGCAGCTTGGGTTGGGCGAGCGTAGGTTACAGCTCCTACGAGCAGTACTTC.

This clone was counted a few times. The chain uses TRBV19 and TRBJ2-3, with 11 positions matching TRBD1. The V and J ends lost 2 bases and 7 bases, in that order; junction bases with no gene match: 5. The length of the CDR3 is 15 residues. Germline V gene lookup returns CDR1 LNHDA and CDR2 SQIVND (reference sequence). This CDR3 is CASSITGTGGNTQYF. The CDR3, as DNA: TGTGCCAGTAGTATAACCGGGACAGGGGGAAATACGCAGTATTTT.

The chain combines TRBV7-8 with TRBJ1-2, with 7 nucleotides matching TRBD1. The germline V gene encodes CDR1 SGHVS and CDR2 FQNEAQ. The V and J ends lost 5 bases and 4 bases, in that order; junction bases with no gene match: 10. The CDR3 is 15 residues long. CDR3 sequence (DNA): TGTGCCAGCAGCCCGACACAGGGGAGTGGCTATGGCTACACCTTC. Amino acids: CASSPTQGSGYGYTF.

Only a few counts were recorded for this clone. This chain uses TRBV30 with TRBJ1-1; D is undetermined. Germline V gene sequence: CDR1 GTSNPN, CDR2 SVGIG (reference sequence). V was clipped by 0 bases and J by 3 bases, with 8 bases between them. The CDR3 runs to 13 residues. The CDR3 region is CAWSVGPYTEAFF. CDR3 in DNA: TGTGCCTGGAGTGTAGGCCCGTACACTGAAGCTTTCTTT.

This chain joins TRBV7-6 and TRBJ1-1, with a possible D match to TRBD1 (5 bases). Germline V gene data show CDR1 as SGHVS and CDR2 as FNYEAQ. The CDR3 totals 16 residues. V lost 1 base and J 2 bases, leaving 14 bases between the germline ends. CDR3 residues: CASSLEPGAQNTEAFF. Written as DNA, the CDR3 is TGTGCCAGCAGCTTAGAACCTGGGGCCCAAAACACTGAAGCTTTCTTT.